This TCR beta chain was found in a study of CD8 T cells in ankylosing spondylitis. Findings and caveats of the study: Roughly eight highly homologous variants formed a TCR beta motif that appeared characteristic of ankylosing spondylitis blood.

This clonotype was picked up a small number of times. Its antigen is as yet unknown. Researchers built TCR beta libraries using quantitative 5'-RACE with molecular barcodes. Each CDR3 protein gets one entry after TCRdb re-called the 5' RACE reads with MiXCR. The sample holds hundreds of thousands of distinct CDR3 sequences, about 13% seen once. Germline V gene data show CDR1 as KGHSH and CDR2 as LQKENI. The CDR3 is 15 amino acids. V lost 2 bases and J 7 bases, leaving 15 bases between the germline ends. The chain carries TRBV18 and TRBJ2-1; TRBD2 might be the D (6 bases). Input material: blood, either unsorted or a sorted T cell fraction (not recorded which). The receptor's source is a male donor with ankylosing spondylitis. CDR3 in DNA: TGTGCCAGCTCACCAGGGCGGACTAACGGGAATGAGCAGTTCTTC. It is translated as CASSPGRTNGNEQFF.